A selection of T cell receptor beta chains follows, all from one sample in a study of radiation and T cells in renal cell carcinoma. Some clones are missing from TCRdb's copy, which holds only in-frame ones; the method was immunoSEQ multiplex PCR. The sample lists about 8,900 clones; around three fifths were seen once. This material consisted of tumor tissue, taken from a patient whose treatment was nephrectomy without radiotherapy. All receptors come from a man in his fifties or sixties with renal cell carcinoma. Both conserved end residues are part of each CDR3. The order of the fields is V gene, CDR3 protein.

TRBV6-1,CASSEGRKNTEAFF
TRBV7-2,CASSTSGANNEQFF
TRBV14,CASSLTWTSGSNEQFF
TRBV20-1,CSVGNNGYTF
TRBV5-8,CASSLLTGASTDTQYF
TRBV5-1,CASSLGGTAIYEQYF
TRBV25-1,CATEDRRNYGYTF
TRBV27,CASSSPSSGIRGIYEQYF
TRBV28,CASRRTGTGGTKSPYEQYF
TRBV28,CASSPVGDGSPLHF
TRBV4-1,CASSREARGDSPLHF
TRBV23-1,CASSRPSAKKPQHF
TRBV13,CASSARWGSEAFF
TRBV10-3,CAISDQGVTYEQYF
TRBV6-1,CASTRDPNQPQHF
TRBV5-6,CASSLDRQRSYNEQFF
TRBV11-3,CASSPGPYYEQYF
TRBV5-4,CASSFGKLPREQYF
TRBV19,CASSFRGDGAEAFF
TRBV19,CASSEGSGQGNMNGYTF
TRBV6-6,CASSYGQGTDTQYF
TRBV4-3,CASSQDQGLLTDTQYF
TRBV6-5,CASSPGGVPDTQYF
TRBV4-1,CASSQDFQTGELFF
TRBV7-3,CASSPPGLANTGELFF
TRBV19,CASSIWTGGRGEAFF
TRBV15,CATSRQQGNTEAFF
TRBV30,CAWSVLAGYEQYF
TRBV11-3,CASSYELGTEAFF
TRBV7-9,CASSLDPGRGPDTQYF
TRBV19,CASSGGGMYNEQFF
TRBV14,CASSQAAGTDTQYF
TRBV4-2,CASSDRTNTEAFF
TRBV9,CASSVEAGAGEQYF
TRBV29-1,CSVGPYTDTQYF
TRBV10-3,CAISDMANNEQFF
TRBV4-1,CASSLRAGDTGELFF
TRBV18,CASSPAGYTSGNTIYF
TRBV5-6,CASSFDTYTYNEQFF
TRBV28,CASSFTNQPQHF
TRBV19,CASSIGVNTEAFF
TRBV29-1,CSVEFGDQPQHF
TRBV2,CASSAGGASTDTQYF
TRBV10-3,CAISAGHNTYEQYF
TRBV7-7,CASSEDREKDGYTF
TRBV19,CASSTSGARRYNEQFF
TRBV4-2,CASSQDRYEQYF
TRBV10-1,CASSDKGTGDTQYF
TRBV27,CASSLSVLNEQFF